The next 29 T cell receptor beta chains were all read from a single sample in a study of graft-versus-host responses after intestinal transplantation. Their specific antigens are unknown. Clones were sequenced by immunoSEQ multiplex PCR, and TCRdb holds only the in-frame ones, with some missing. The sample yields about 97,000 clones, around 93% seen once. This sample comprised unstimulated CD8+ T cells sorted from spleen or lymph node cells, obtained before transplant. The receptors stem from a human donor who was the organ donor for an intestinal transplant.

The chain recombines TRBV4-1 with TRBJ1-5; 10 nucleotides match TRBD1. There are 15 residues in the CDR3. The trim removed 3 bases at V and 5 bases at J, leaving 4 bases unmatched. In germline, CDR1 is MGHRA, CDR2 YSYEKL. The DNA for the CDR3 is TGCGCCAGCAGCCAGACAGGGGGCGCCGATCAGCCCCAGCATTTT. Translated: CASSQTGGADQPQHF.

This CDR3 reads CASSQVAGGSYEQYF. The CDR3 DNA reads as TGCGCCAGCAGCCAAGTAGCAGGGGGGTCCTACGAGCAGTACTTC. The chain carries TRBV4-1 and TRBJ2-7, with D possibly being TRBD1 (7 bases). CDR3 length equals 15 residues. Trimming cost V 1 base and J 1 base, with 11 bases left between them. Germline V gene sequence: CDR1 MGHRA, CDR2 YSYEKL.

The V call is TRBV28, the J call TRBJ2-7; tentatively, D is TRBD2 (6 bases). The V end was cut by 5 bases, the J end by 3 bases, with 20 bases between. From germline, CDR1 is MDHEN and CDR2 SYDVKM. This CDR3 spans 16 amino acids. CDR3 DNA: TGTGCCAGCAGTCCAGCATGGGGGGAAGGGCTCTACGAGCAGTACTTC. Amino acids: CASSPAWGEGLYEQYF.

The chain employs TRBV25-1 and TRBJ2-5; 8 positions match TRBD2. CDR3 length: 16 amino acids. The trim removed 4 bases at V and 0 bases at J, leaving 7 bases unmatched. The germline V gene has CDR1 MGHDK and CDR2 SYGVNS. In DNA, the CDR3 is TGTGCCAGCAGTGTCTTTTCGGGGGGGTACCAAGAGACCCAGTACTTC. This sequence encodes CASSVFSGGYQETQYF.

The gene calls are TRBV9 and TRBJ2-5, with D tentatively TRBD2 (5 bases). Germline V gene sequence: CDR1 SGDLS, CDR2 YYNGEE. The CDR3 is 15 residues long. Deletions cut 3 bases from V and 5 bases from J, with 17 bases between. CDR3 residues: CASSAVGNPGETQYF. The CDR3 nucleotides read TGTGCCAGCAGCGCCGTCGGGAACCCCGGGGAGACCCAGTACTTC. The full variable domain, in which reference TRBV9 and TRBJ2-5 provide the parts outside the CDR3, is DSGVTQTPKHLITATGQRVTLRCSPRSGDLSVYWYQQSLDQGLQFLIQYYNGEERAKGNILERFSAQQFPDLHSELNLSSLELGDSALYFCASSAVGNPGETQYFGPGTRLLVL.

V usage is TRBV28 and J usage is TRBJ2-7; 9 bases are shared with TRBD2. Germline CDR1 is MDHEN and CDR2 is SYDVKM. V lost 3 bases, J lost 2 bases, and 2 bases stayed unmatched. The CDR3 extends over 14 amino acids. CDR3 residues: CASSFASGAYEQYF. The CDR3 DNA reads as TGTGCCAGCAGTTTTGCTAGCGGGGCCTACGAGCAGTACTTC.

This chain uses TRBV9 with TRBJ2-1, with TRBD1 identical over 9 bases. This CDR3 contains 16 residues. J gave up 6 bases and V 0 bases, and 7 bases lay outside the gene matches. Germline CDR1 and CDR2: SGDLS and YYNGEE. CDR3 DNA: TGTGCCAGCAGCGTAGCTGGGGGGACAGGGCTCAATGAGCAGTTCTTC. This sequence encodes CASSVAGGTGLNEQFF. The full variable domain, rest sourced from reference TRBV9 and TRBJ2-1, is DSGVTQTPKHLITATGQRVTLRCSPRSGDLSVYWYQQSLDQGLQFLIQYYNGEERAKGNILERFSAQQFPDLHSELNLSSLELGDSALYFCASSVAGGTGLNEQFFGPGTRLTVL.

The rearrangement uses TRBV5-1 and TRBJ2-3, with TRBD1 matching 7 bases. Germline V gene sequence: CDR1 SGHRS, CDR2 YFSETQ. The V gene end was trimmed by 0 bases and the J gene end by 2 bases; junction bases not matched to a gene: 6. This CDR3 comprises 16 residues. CDR3 protein: CASSLGQGGFTDTQYF. CDR3 DNA: TGCGCCAGCAGCTTGGGACAGGGTGGCTTCACAGATACGCAGTATTTT. Full variable domain (outside the CDR3, taken from reference TRBV5-1 and TRBJ2-3): KAGVTQTPRYLIKTRGQQVTLSCSPISGHRSVSWYQQTPGQGLQFLFEYFSETQRNKGNFPGRFSGRQFSNSRSEMNVSTLELGDSALYLCASSLGQGGFTDTQYFGPGTRLTVL.

This rearrangement joins TRBV7-8 to TRBJ1-5; TRBD1 is a possible D gene (6 bases). Germline V lookup: CDR1 SGHVS, CDR2 FQNEAQ. This CDR3 has 17 amino acids. Trimming removed 5 bases at V and 4 bases at J, with 21 bases between. The CDR3 region is CASSPRRWGPTNQPQHF. In nucleotides, the CDR3 is TGTGCCAGCAGCCCCCGTCGGTGGGGGCCCACTAATCAGCCCCAGCATTTT.

This chain connects TRBV11-3 to TRBJ2-1; 11 positions match TRBD2. CDR1 is SGHNT and CDR2 is YENEEA in the germline V gene. This CDR3 contains 16 residues. V shed 1 base, J shed 5 bases, and the junction held 4 bases outside the gene matches. CDR3 sequence (DNA): TGTGCCAGCAGCTTAGGGACTAGCGGGCTTGACAATGAGCAGTTCTTC. It translates to CASSLGTSGLDNEQFF.

This chain connects TRBV14 to TRBJ2-7; 7 nucleotides align to TRBD1. Germline V CDR1 and CDR2: SGHDN, FVKESK. The junction had 3 bases not matched to a gene; V was cut back by 4 bases and J by 0 bases. The CDR3 extends over 14 amino acids. CDR3 residues: CASSLTGSSYEQYF. CDR3 nucleotides: TGTGCCAGCAGCCTGACAGGGAGCTCCTACGAGCAGTACTTC.

Of note for this clone: This specimen includes other DNA sequences encoding the same CDR3. V is TRBV20-1 and J is TRBJ1-2; unclear D gene. The V gene lost 5 bases and the J gene lost 7 bases, with 11 bases spanning the gap. Germline-derived CDR1 and CDR2 are DFQATT and SNEGSKA (reference sequence). The CDR3 has 11 amino acids. As DNA, the CDR3 is TGCAGTGCTTGGGAAGGGAGTGGCTACACCTTC. Amino acids: CSAWEGSGYTF.

V and J are TRBV11-3 and TRBJ2-7; 14 bases line up with TRBD2. This CDR3 comprises 18 residues. With V trimmed by 5 bases and J by 3 bases, 12 bases remained unmatched. Germline V gene lookup returns CDR1 SGHNT and CDR2 YENEEA. CDR3 loop: CASSRVGLAGGKGYEQYF. The CDR3 DNA reads as TGTGCCAGCAGCCGAGTAGGACTAGCGGGGGGTAAGGGCTACGAGCAGTACTTC.

The gene calls are TRBV4-1 and TRBJ1-2; TRBD1 agrees at 8 bases. The ends lost 6 bases at V and 4 bases at J; junction bases unmatched: 19. The CDR3 extends over 18 amino acids. Germline CDR1 MGHRA, CDR2 YSYEKL. CDR3 sequence (DNA): TGCGCCAGCAGTCATCAATCTACGACAGGGGAAGATTTCTATGGCTACACCTTC. Translated: CASSHQSTTGEDFYGYTF.

The rearrangement links TRBV30 to TRBJ2-3; D gene uncertain. V lost 4 bases and J lost 2, with 7 bases in between. Germline V gene sequence: CDR1 GTSNPN, CDR2 SVGIG (reference sequence). The CDR3 has 12 amino acids. The CDR3 DNA sequence: TGTGCCTGGACGGAGAACACAGATACGCAGTATTTT. Translated, it gives CAWTENTDTQYF.

The chain couples TRBV27 to TRBJ2-1, with a possible D match to TRBD1 (6 bases). V shed 5 bases and J shed 0 bases, with 11 bases lying between them. CDR3 length: 15 residues. Germline V gives CDR1 MNHEY, CDR2 SMNVEV (reference sequence). The CDR3 loop is CASSHPTGSYNEQFF. Written as DNA, the CDR3 is TGTGCCAGCAGTCACCCGACAGGCTCCTACAATGAGCAGTTCTTC.

V gene TRBV30 combines with J gene TRBJ2-1, with a possible D match to TRBD2 (6 bases). The CDR3 covers 17 residues. CDR1 is GTSNPN and CDR2 is SVGIG in the germline V gene (reference sequence). The ends were cut back, 0 bases at V and 0 bases at J, with 15 bases in the middle. CDR3 protein: CAWSVLSIGSSYNEQFF. The CDR3 DNA sequence: TGTGCCTGGAGTGTATTATCGATCGGGAGCTCCTACAATGAGCAGTTCTTC.

The V gene is TRBV7-9, the J gene TRBJ2-6, with a tentative D call TRBD1 (6 bases). The V gene lost 5 bases and the J gene lost 0 bases, with 11 bases spanning the gap. CDR1 SEHNR and CDR2 FQNEAQ come from the germline V gene (reference sequence). The CDR3 contains 16 residues. CDR3 residues: CASSLSGVSGANVLTF. CDR3 bases: TGTGCCAGCAGCCTTTCAGGGGTCTCTGGGGCCAACGTCCTGACTTTC.

The V call is TRBV25-1, the J call TRBJ2-3; D might be TRBD2 (6 bases). V was cut by 4 bases and J by 2 bases, with 13 bases left in between. Germline V CDR1 and CDR2: MGHDK, SYGVNS. The CDR3 runs to 15 residues. In nucleotides, the CDR3 is TGTGCCAGCAGTGGACCGGGACTTCACACAGATACGCAGTATTTT. This sequence encodes CASSGPGLHTDTQYF.

The chain combines TRBV7-3 with TRBJ2-1; D may be TRBD1 (6 bases). Germline CDR1 reads SGHTA; CDR2 reads FQGTGA. The CDR3 sequence is 11 residues long. Trimming shortened V by 5 bases and J by 9 bases, and 8 bases separated the two germline ends. DNA for the CDR3: TGTGCCAGCAGCGAGGGGGTTGAGCAGTTCTTC. Translating gives CASSEGVEQFF.

The J gene is TRBJ2-5, the V gene TRBV5-6; perhaps TRBD1 as D (6 bases). Trimming cost V 4 bases and J 2 bases, with 12 bases left between them. Germline V lookup: CDR1 SGHDT, CDR2 YYEEEE. The CDR3 is made up of 14 amino acids. The CDR3 is CASSPTGLQETQYF. The CDR3 DNA sequence: TGTGCCAGCAGCCCGACAGGACTTCAAGAGACCCAGTACTTC.

The chain combines TRBV11-2 with TRBJ2-1; a weak D match, TRBD1 (6 bases). CDR3 length: 17 amino acids. V was shortened by 0 bases and J by 8 bases, with 20 bases between the two germline ends. The germline V gene has CDR1 SGHAT and CDR2 FQNNGV. The CDR3 sequence: CASSLESRDTRVYEQFF. The CDR3 nucleotides are TGTGCCAGCAGCTTAGAGTCACGGGACACCAGGGTCTATGAGCAGTTCTTC.

This rearrangement joins TRBV9 to TRBJ1-1; no firm D call. The CDR3 runs to 13 residues. The germline CDR1 and CDR2 sequences are SGDLS and YYNGEE. V was trimmed by 1 base and J by 7 bases, leaving 11 bases between them. CDR3 region: CASSVPGAGEAFF. CDR3 in DNA: TGTGCCAGCAGCGTACCAGGCGCGGGTGAAGCTTTCTTT.

The rearrangement uses TRBV5-1 and TRBJ1-1, with 7 bases lining up with TRBD1. The CDR3 runs to 14 residues. J gave up 0 bases and V 4 bases, and 3 bases lay outside the gene matches. The V gene's germline CDR1 is SGHRS and CDR2 YFSETQ. CDR3 sequence: CASSGGQMNTEAFF. For the CDR3, the DNA is TGCGCCAGCAGCGGGGGACAGATGAACACTGAAGCTTTCTTT.

The chain joins TRBV4-1 to TRBJ2-3; D may be TRBD1 (6 bases). V lost 3 bases and J 6 bases, leaving 16 bases between the germline ends. This CDR3 comprises 15 residues. CDR1 is MGHRA and CDR2 is YSYEKL in the germline V gene. The CDR3 nucleotides are TGCGCCAGCAGCCAGGAACCAGGGGACGGGGATACGCAGTATTTT. It specifies CASSQEPGDGDTQYF.

This chain uses TRBV28 with TRBJ1-2, with TRBD1 matching 8 bases. This CDR3 has 18 residues. The germline gives CDR1 MDHEN, CDR2 SYDVKM. Trimming at V came to 3 bases and at J to 1 base, leaving 13 bases not matched to a gene. In DNA, the CDR3 is TGTGCCAGCAGTTTCGAGGAGGGACAGGAAATTTTTAACTATGGCTACACCTTC. It translates to CASSFEEGQEIFNYGYTF.

This rearrangement joins TRBV11-2 to TRBJ2-5; TRBD2 might be the D (6 bases). CDR3 length: 14 residues. Germline CDR1 SGHAT, CDR2 FQNNGV. The ends were cut back, 1 base at V and 5 bases at J, with 11 bases in the middle. This CDR3 reads CASSLGLVSETQYF. CDR3 DNA: TGTGCCAGCAGCTTAGGACTAGTATCCGAGACCCAGTACTTC.

This chain connects TRBV29-1 to TRBJ1-3; the D is unclear. Trimming shortened V by 1 base and J by 3 bases, and 16 bases separated the two germline ends. This CDR3 contains 16 residues. Germline-derived CDR1 and CDR2 are SQVTM and ANQGSEA. Written as DNA, the CDR3 is TGCAGCGTTGAAGCCCCTCTCCGAGCTAATGGAAACACCATATATTTT. Encoded protein: CSVEAPLRANGNTIYF.

The rearrangement joins TRBV4-1 to TRBJ1-5, with 7 bases matching TRBD1. V trimming: 5 bases; J trimming: 5 bases; junction bases outside the gene matches: 3. CDR3 length: 13 residues. Germline values: CDR1 MGHRA, CDR2 YSYEKL. CDR3 DNA: TGCGCCAGCAGCTACGACAGGGATCAGCCCCAGCATTTT. It is translated as CASSYDRDQPQHF.